These 32 T cell receptor beta chains came from one sample sequenced in a study of blood T cells in healthy people across ages. Together with a sample-barcoded 5' primer, a J-beta primer mix was included in a second PCR lasting about 7 to 11 cycles. TCRdb processed the 5' RACE reads anew with MiXCR; each CDR3 protein has one entry. The repertoire holds roughly 1,800,000 distinct CDR3 sequences, around half seen once, with more than 2% in the top ten. The sample comprised blood. These receptor sequences come from a woman aged 35 to 49 in good health.

The V and J genes are TRBV11-2 and TRBJ2-4; tentative D call: TRBD1 (6 bases). This CDR3 has 14 amino acids. Germline values: CDR1 SGHAT, CDR2 FQNNGV. Between the trimmed V and J ends, which lost 1 base and 9 bases, there was a span of 13 bases. The CDR3 reads CASSLVGTLSIQYF. The CDR3 region has the DNA TGTGCCAGCAGCTTAGTGGGGACATTAAGCATTCAGTACTTC.

The chain employs TRBV10-3 and TRBJ2-3; 11 positions agree with TRBD2. This CDR3 has 14 amino acids. The germline gives CDR1 ENHRY, CDR2 SYGVKD. V shed 6 bases and J 4 bases; nucleotides not matched to a gene: 3. DNA for the CDR3: TGTGCCATCAGGAATAGCGGGGGGGCAGATACGCAGTATTTT. The encoded protein is CAIRNSGGADTQYF.

The rearrangement joins TRBV10-3 to TRBJ1-2; no clear D. Looked up from germline, CDR1 is ENHRY and CDR2 is SYGVKD. The CDR3 is made up of 15 amino acids. V lost 3 bases to trimming and J lost 3 bases, with 14 bases between them. The chain's CDR3 is CAISDGPPVYYGYTF. For the CDR3, the DNA is TGTGCCATCAGTGACGGACCTCCGGTATACTATGGCTACACCTTC.

This clonotype was recorded at least ten times. The chain is built from TRBV28 and TRBJ1-4; 11 nucleotides match TRBD1. Per the germline V gene, CDR1 is MDHEN and CDR2 is SYDVKM. The V segment lost 8 bases and the J segment 8 bases; nucleotides outside the gene matches: 10. This CDR3 has 15 residues. Here the CDR3 reads CASGTGGNRREKLFF. The CDR3 DNA is TGTGCCAGCGGGACAGGGGGAAACCGTCGAGAAAAACTGTTTTTT.

The chain employs TRBV29-1 and TRBJ2-3; D remains unclear. CDR3 size: 15 residues. Germline V lookup: CDR1 SQVTM, CDR2 ANQGSEA. Between the trimmed V and J ends, which lost 5 bases and 0 bases, there was a span of 15 bases. The CDR3 region is CSVPVPYSSTDTQYF. Written as DNA, the CDR3 is TGCAGCGTTCCTGTCCCCTACTCTAGCACAGATACGCAGTATTTT.

This clonotype was observed a few times. The genes are TRBV28 and TRBJ1-2; 8 nucleotides line up with TRBD1. Trimming removed 5 bases from V and 8 bases from J; junction bases left unmatched: 7. Germline V gene lookup returns CDR1 MDHEN and CDR2 SYDVKM. This CDR3 spans 13 amino acids. The CDR3 nucleotides read TGTGCCAGCAGTACCAGGGGGCTTGGAGGCTACACCTTC. Translating it yields CASSTRGLGGYTF.

This clonotype was counted a single time. This sequence joins TRBV6-4 and TRBJ2-7; TRBD2 matches at 7 bases. The CDR3 is 13 residues long. Germline loops: CDR1 MRHNA, CDR2 SNTAGT. After removal of 3 bases from V and 6 bases from J, the junction contained 5 bases not matched to a gene. The CDR3 spells CASSEGGYGEQYF. The DNA for the CDR3 is TGTGCCAGCAGTGAGGGAGGGTACGGCGAGCAGTACTTC.

This clonotype was found a few times. The gene calls are TRBV4-1 and TRBJ2-3; D call uncertain. The CDR3 extends over 13 amino acids. Per the germline V gene, CDR1 is MGHRA and CDR2 is YSYEKL. Trimming cost V 3 bases and J 7 bases, with 11 bases left between them. DNA for the CDR3: TGCGCCAGCAGCCATATTTCCAGATATACGCAGTATTTT. It yields the protein CASSHISRYTQYF.

The table lists this clonotype with many counts. The rearrangement joins TRBV25-1 to TRBJ2-5, with 8 nucleotides matching TRBD2. Per the germline V gene, CDR1 is MGHDK and CDR2 is SYGVNS. With 6 bases clipped from V and 4 bases from J, the junction kept 4 bases outside the gene matches. The CDR3 has 13 amino acids. This chain's CDR3 is CASSVAGGETQYF. In DNA form, the CDR3 reads TGTGCCAGCAGCGTGGCGGGAGGAGAGACCCAGTACTTC.

The chain carries TRBV4-3 and TRBJ2-1; D is possibly TRBD1 or TRBD2 (5 bases each). Trimming stripped 1 base from V and 8 bases from J, with 15 bases between. The CDR3 consists of 15 residues. Germline CDR1 and CDR2: LGHNA and YSLEER. The CDR3 region has the DNA TGCGCCAGCAGCCAAGGTCTTAGCAGGGACCATGAGCAGTTCTTC. Protein product: CASSQGLSRDHEQFF.

As to this clonotype: At one boundary the junction diverges from the germline segment, which might be a read error. The rearrangement links TRBV29-1 to TRBJ2-3, with 9 bases matching TRBD1. This CDR3 has 14 residues. CDR1 and CDR2 from the germline V gene are SQVTM and ANQGSEA. This chain's CDR3 is CSVERQGGSETQYF. DNA for the CDR3: TGCAGCGTTGAACGACAGGGGGGGTCAGAAACGCAGTATTTT.

The chain employs TRBV5-1 and TRBJ2-5, with D possibly matching TRBD1 (6 bases). Between the trimmed V and J ends, which lost 4 bases and 2 bases, there was a span of 18 bases. This CDR3 is 16 amino acids long. Germline CDR1 SGHRS, CDR2 YFSETQ. This chain's CDR3 is CASSAGGGSEQETQYF. The CDR3 nucleotides read TGCGCCAGCAGCGCTGGGGGCGGGTCTGAGCAAGAGACCCAGTACTTC.

This clonotype was counted a few times. This rearrangement joins TRBV6-2 or TRBV6-3 to TRBJ1-2; D not resolved. The CDR3 contains 15 residues. V was trimmed by 2 bases and J by 4 bases, leaving 14 bases between them. Germline V gives CDR1 MNHEY, CDR2 SVGEGT. CDR3 loop: CASSYASGGVYGYTF. The CDR3 DNA is TGTGCCAGCAGTTACGCGAGCGGAGGAGTCTATGGCTACACCTTC.

The rearrangement uses TRBV9 and TRBJ1-1, with 10 bases that match TRBD1. Trimming took 0 bases from V and 6 from J; bases not matched to a gene: 2. The CDR3 sequence is 14 residues long. Germline V gene sequence: CDR1 SGDLS, CDR2 YYNGEE. CDR3 residues: CASSVGDRGAEAFF. CDR3 DNA: TGTGCCAGCAGCGTAGGGGACAGGGGCGCTGAAGCTTTCTTT.

This clonotype has only a few counts. The chain uses TRBV5-1 and TRBJ2-7; 7 bases align to TRBD1. This CDR3 comprises 13 residues. V lost 4 bases, J lost 6 bases, and 7 bases stayed unmatched. The germline V gene has CDR1 SGHRS and CDR2 YFSETQ. CDR3: CASSETTGREQYF. CDR3 sequence (DNA): TGCGCCAGCAGCGAGACGACAGGGCGCGAGCAGTACTTC.

Remarks on this clonotype: Its ends do not fully match the called genes, so a read error is possible. V usage is TRBV11-2 and J usage is TRBJ2-2; no definite D call. The CDR3 loop spans 11 amino acids. The germline CDR1 and CDR2 sequences are SGHAT and FQNNGV. The DNA of the CDR3 is TGTACCAGCAGAAACACCGGGGAGCTGTTTTTT. Residues: CTSRNTGELFF.

This clonotype was counted ten times or more. Written as DNA, the CDR3 is TGCGCCAGCAGCTTGGGCGGGTCTACGCCAAATTCACCCCTCCACTTT. The encoded protein is CASSLGGSTPNSPLHF. This chain links TRBV5-1 with TRBJ1-6, with D unclear. CDR3 size: 16 residues. Germline lookup yields CDR1 SGHRS and CDR2 YFSETQ. V dropped 0 bases and J dropped 7 bases, with 14 bases sitting between them.

This clonotype showed up just a few times. The V gene is TRBV4-1, the J gene TRBJ2-5, with TRBD1 matching over 7 bases. This CDR3 is built from 16 residues. The trim removed 0 bases at V and 1 base at J, leaving 5 bases unmatched. The V gene's germline CDR1 is MGHRA and CDR2 YSYEKL. The DNA of the CDR3 is TGCGCCAGCAGCCAAGAGACAGGGCCGATCCAAGAGACCCAGTACTTC. Translating it yields CASSQETGPIQETQYF.

This clonotype appeared a few times. The chain recombines TRBV7-2 with TRBJ2-3, with D possibly TRBD2 on 6 matching bases. This CDR3 has 14 amino acids. The germline gives CDR1 SGHTA, CDR2 FQGNSA. CDR3 DNA: TGTGCAACAAGTTGGCGGGGAAGCACAGATACGCAGTATTTT. As protein: CATSWRGSTDTQYF.

This chain joins TRBV12-3 or TRBV12-4 and TRBJ1-2, with 9 bases aligning to TRBD1. The CDR3 consists of 19 residues. The ends lost 6 bases at V and 3 bases at J; junction bases unmatched: 20. The CDR3 DNA follows: TGTGCCAGCAGCCGCCCGGGGATAGGACAGGGGTTCTGGGACTATGGCTACACCTTC. This codes for CASSRPGIGQGFWDYGYTF.

The chain is built from TRBV5-6 and TRBJ2-7, with a weak D call TRBD2 (7 bases). V lost 4 bases and J lost 3, with 17 bases in between. Germline CDR1 SGHDT, CDR2 YYEEEE. The CDR3 covers 15 residues. This CDR3 is CASSPAGGPSYEQYF. Here the CDR3 DNA reads TGTGCCAGCAGCCCGGCCGGGGGGCCGAGCTACGAGCAGTACTTC.

The chain is built from TRBV6-4 and TRBJ2-1; 8 bases fit TRBD1. V was pared by 9 bases and J by 8 bases, with 12 bases of the junction left unmatched. This CDR3 spans 14 amino acids. Germline V gene data show CDR1 as MRHNA and CDR2 as SNTAGT. The CDR3 DNA reads as TGTGCCAGTCCGGACAGGGTTCGGCTAGATGAGCAGTTCTTC. Its translation: CASPDRVRLDEQFF.

This clonotype has only a few counts. The gene calls are TRBV29-1 and TRBJ2-1; D uncertain. V dropped 4 bases and J dropped 12 bases, with 4 bases sitting between them. There are 8 residues in the CDR3. Germline values: CDR1 SQVTM, CDR2 ANQGSEA. The CDR3 is CSVGGQFF. CDR3 DNA: TGCAGCGTTGGAGGGCAGTTCTTC.

The chain links TRBV6-2 or TRBV6-3 to TRBJ2-7; 11 nucleotides match TRBD2. CDR3 length: 16 amino acids. Germline V gene data show CDR1 as MNHEY and CDR2 as SVGEGT. The ends lost 6 bases at V and 2 bases at J; junction bases unmatched: 9. CDR3 nucleotides: TGTGCCAGCAGACGCACCGGGACTAGCGGTCCCTACGAGCAGTACTTC. Translating gives CASRRTGTSGPYEQYF.

This sequence joins TRBV7-2 and TRBJ2-3; D uncertain. This CDR3 has 14 amino acids. V lost 7 bases and J 4 bases, leaving 15 bases between the germline ends. Per the germline V gene, CDR1 is SGHTA and CDR2 is FQGNSA. The CDR3 loop is CASTPVVGPDTQYF. CDR3 nucleotide sequence: TGTGCCAGCACCCCAGTTGTTGGGCCAGATACGCAGTATTTT. Supplemented by reference TRBV7-2 and TRBJ2-3, the full variable domain reads GAGVSQSPSNKVTEKGKDVELRCDPISGHTALYWYRQSLGQGLEFLIYFQGNSAPDKSGLPSDRFSAERTGGSVSTLTIQRTQQEDSAVYLCASTPVVGPDTQYFGPGTRLTVL.

The J gene is TRBJ1-5, the V gene TRBV2, with D possibly being TRBD1 (5 bases). The V and J ends lost 6 bases and 5 bases respectively, with 5 bases between them. Germline values: CDR1 SNHLY, CDR2 FYNNEI. The CDR3 extends over 11 amino acids. This CDR3 is CASRGDQPQHF. CDR3 in DNA: TGTGCCAGCAGGGGGGATCAGCCCCAGCATTTT. Drawing the rest from reference TRBV2 and TRBJ1-5, the complete variable domain is EPEVTQTPSHQVTQMGQEVILRCVPISNHLYFYWYRQILGQKVEFLVSFYNNEISEKSEIFDDQFSVERPDGSNFTLKIRSTKLEDSAMYFCASRGDQPQHFGDGTRLSIL.

The chain recombines TRBV20-1 with TRBJ2-7; 7 nucleotides line up with TRBD1. Gene TRBJ2-5 matches the end of the DNA better, so the J call may be wrong. CDR3 length: 15 residues. The V gene's germline CDR1 is DFQATT and CDR2 SNEGSKA (reference sequence). The CDR3: CSARRLWDRKETQYF. CDR3 bases: TGCAGTGCCAGGAGGCTCTGGGACAGAAAAGAGACCCAGTACTTC.

The rearrangement uses TRBV27 and TRBJ1-4, with D possibly matching TRBD1 (6 bases). Germline values: CDR1 MNHEY, CDR2 SMNVEV (reference sequence). CDR3 length equals 10 residues. The CDR3 is CGEGGEKLFF. The CDR3, as DNA: TGTGGGGAGGGGGGAGAAAAACTGTTTTTT.

The V and J genes are TRBV12-3 or TRBV12-4 and TRBJ2-1; no definite D call. The CDR3 has 12 amino acids. With 3 bases removed from V and 10 bases from J, the gap between germline ends came to 10 bases. CDR3 nucleotide sequence: TGTGCCAGCAGTTTCGGTGCCGAAGAGCAGTTCTTC. It is translated as CASSFGAEEQFF.

This clonotype was picked up a small number of times. The chain employs TRBV27 and TRBJ2-5; the match to TRBD2 covers 8 bases. The J call may be incorrect, as the DNA end agrees better with TRBJ2-7. CDR3 length equals 13 residues. CDR1 MNHEY and CDR2 SMNVEV come from the germline V gene (reference sequence). CDR3 sequence reads: CASRGLGRDEQYF. The CDR3 nucleotides read TGTGCCAGCAGGGGACTAGGACGTGACGAGCAGTACTTC.

The chain combines TRBV4-3 with TRBJ2-7; TRBD2 might be the D (6 bases). The CDR3 loop spans 15 amino acids. Germline CDR1 and CDR2: LGHNA and YSLEER. Trimming shortened V by 1 base and J by 3 bases, and 13 bases separated the two germline ends. CDR3 sequence (DNA): TGCGCCAGCAGCCAAGGAGGCGGGGATATCTACGAGCAGTACTTC. Its protein product is CASSQGGGDIYEQYF.

On this clonotype itself: One junction end does not reproduce the germline sequence, and a read error may be involved. CDR3 bases: TGTGCCAGCAGTGGTGGTATTTCCTGCAATGAGCAGTTCTTC. As protein: CASSGGISCNEQFF. The genes are TRBV2 and TRBJ2-1, with D hard to call. The CDR3 runs to 14 residues. The germline gives CDR1 SNHLY, CDR2 FYNNEI.